The following is a T cell receptor (beta chain) sequence with its context. This entry belongs to a study of blood T cell repertoires in COVID-19. Across the study: Spain, Italy and the United States supplied samples that represented acute and convalescent COVID-19. Sources were T cells, B-cell-depleted T cells, or PBMCs; the material itself was cDNA or gDNA.

Original handling: Amplification from reference gene primers served as the basis for estimated nucleated cell counts. Profiling relied on immunoSEQ multiplex PCR, and the TCRdb table lists in-frame clones only, not all of them. V and J calls and clone size are those listed in that table; D and trimming were worked out from the DNA. The data hold around 210,000 clones, with about 91% observed a single time. V trimming: 3 bases; J trimming: 2 bases; junction bases outside the gene matches: 12. This CDR3 has 17 residues. Germline V gene sequence: CDR1 LGHDT, CDR2 YNNKEL (reference sequence). Sequencing input: peripheral blood. The receptor comes from a man aged 18 to 29 with active or convalescent COVID-19. This chain links TRBV3-1 (or the pseudogene TRBV3-2) with TRBJ2-7, with 8 bases lining up with TRBD2. The CDR3 loop reads CASSQGISSGNTYEQYF. The CDR3 coding sequence is TGTGCCAGCAGCCAGGGTATTAGTAGCGGGAACACCTACGAGCAGTACTTC.